This T cell receptor (beta chain) was recorded in a study of cytomegalovirus exposure and HLA in healthy donors. All the people who gave samples were healthy bone marrow donors. Primers: 60 Vbeta forward and 13 Jbeta reverse. Using immunoSEQ multiplex PCR, the repertoire was profiled, and TCRdb retains in-frame clones only, with some absent. The table includes over 120,000 clones, more than 75% detected once. This CDR3 is 15 amino acids long. Per the germline V gene, CDR1 is LNHDA and CDR2 is SQIVND (reference sequence). Trimming removed 5 bases at V and 0 bases at J, with 13 bases between. This TCR was recovered from a woman under 30 in good health and CMV-seropositive. Material: PBMCs. V gene TRBV19 combines with J gene TRBJ1-1; weak D call: TRBD1 (6 bases). The CDR3 DNA sequence: TGTGCCAGTAGTGAAACCGGGACATTGAACACTGAAGCTTTCTTT. Its protein product is CASSETGTLNTEAFF.